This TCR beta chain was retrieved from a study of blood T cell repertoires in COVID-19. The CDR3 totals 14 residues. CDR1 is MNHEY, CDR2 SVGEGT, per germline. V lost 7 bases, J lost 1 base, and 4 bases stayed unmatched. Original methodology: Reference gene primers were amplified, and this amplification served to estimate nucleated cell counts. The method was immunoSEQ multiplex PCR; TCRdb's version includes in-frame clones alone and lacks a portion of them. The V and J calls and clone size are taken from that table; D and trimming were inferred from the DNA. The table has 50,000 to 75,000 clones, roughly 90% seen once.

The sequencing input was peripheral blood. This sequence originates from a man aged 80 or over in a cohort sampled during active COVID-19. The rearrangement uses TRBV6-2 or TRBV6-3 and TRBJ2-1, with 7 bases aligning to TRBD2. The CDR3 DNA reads TGTGCCAGCACCCCTAGCGGATCCTACAATGAGCAGTTCTTC. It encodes CASTPSGSYNEQFF.